The 16 T cell receptor beta chains below come from one sample, sequenced in a study of technical replicates of blood from a few donors. Assay used: immunoSEQ multiplex PCR; TCRdb lists only in-frame clones, some missing. The top ten hold approximately 5.4% of the sample, which has about 64,000 clones, approximately 86% seen once. Sequenced: PBMCs. The receptors were gathered from a human donor in good health. Some clones in this sample may be carry-over from other donors' samples.

The CDR3 nucleotides are TGTGCCAGCAGCGGACTAGCGGGACTATCCCCAGGGACAGATACGCAGTATTTT. The encoded protein is CASSGLAGLSPGTDTQYF. This chain uses TRBV5-6 with TRBJ2-3, with 12 bases identical to TRBD2. J gave up 3 bases and V 4 bases, and 12 bases lay outside the gene matches. Germline lookup yields CDR1 SGHDT and CDR2 YYEEEE. The length of the CDR3 is 18 residues.

This chain joins TRBV18 and TRBJ1-3; a possible D gene is TRBD1 (6 bases). The germline V gene has CDR1 KGHSH and CDR2 LQKENI. The germline V and J ends were trimmed by 3 bases and 4 bases, with 16 bases remaining between them. The CDR3 sequence is 16 residues long. The CDR3 nucleotides are TGTGCCAGCTCACCTCCCCGGGGGGCGGGGGGAAACACCATATATTTT. Protein: CASSPPRGAGGNTIYF.

V and J are TRBV5-5 and TRBJ2-5, with D maybe TRBD1 (5 bases). The CDR3 is 14 amino acids. The germline V gene encodes CDR1 SGHKS and CDR2 YYEKEE (reference sequence). V dropped 6 bases and J dropped 0 bases, with 12 bases sitting between them. The CDR3 sequence is CASTLSTDQETQYF. The CDR3 DNA sequence: TGTGCCAGCACCCTTTCGACAGACCAAGAGACCCAGTACTTC.

The chain has TRBV11-2 and TRBJ2-3; D may be TRBD2 (5 bases). V lost 0 bases to trimming and J lost 6 bases, with 7 bases between them. The CDR3 is 13 amino acids. Germline lookup yields CDR1 SGHAT and CDR2 FQNNGV. Here the CDR3 reads CASSLDRGDTQYF. The CDR3 DNA reads as TGTGCCAGCAGCTTAGATCGAGGGGATACGCAGTATTTT.

The V and J genes are TRBV5-1 and TRBJ2-1; the D is unclear. V was clipped by 0 bases and J by 5 bases, with 12 bases between them. The CDR3 consists of 15 residues. CDR1 SGHRS and CDR2 YFSETQ come from the germline V gene. CDR3 sequence reads: CASSLVVGHDNEQFF. The CDR3 coding sequence is TGCGCCAGCAGCTTGGTTGTGGGCCACGACAATGAGCAGTTCTTC.

V and J are TRBV19 and TRBJ2-5; 7 bases are a match to TRBD2. Germline-derived CDR1 and CDR2 are LNHDA and SQIVND (reference sequence). With 3 bases clipped from V and 4 bases from J, the junction kept 14 bases outside the gene matches. The CDR3 length is 17 residues. CDR3 bases: TGTGCCAGTAGTATGGGCGGGAGAAGGTCTGGGGGAGAGACCCAGTACTTC. This encodes CASSMGGRRSGGETQYF.

This chain links TRBV15 with TRBJ2-3; 8 bases line up with TRBD1. Germline CDR1 LNHNV, CDR2 YYDKDF (reference sequence). This CDR3 contains 14 residues. The trim removed 3 bases at V and 6 bases at J, leaving 5 bases unmatched. The CDR3 protein is CATSSVDREDTQYF. The CDR3 coding sequence is TGTGCCACCAGCAGCGTGGACAGGGAGGATACGCAGTATTTT.

The V gene is TRBV10-3, the J gene TRBJ2-7; D call uncertain. The V end was cut by 6 bases, the J end by 7 bases, with 19 bases between. Germline CDR1 ENHRY, CDR2 SYGVKD. The length of the CDR3 is 14 residues. This CDR3 is CAISAASLGSEQYF. Here the CDR3 DNA reads TGTGCCATCAGCGCAGCGTCCCTTGGCTCAGAGCAGTACTTC.

The genes are TRBV21-1 and TRBJ2-1; the table's D call TRBD1 went unverified against the DNA. TRBV21-1 is labeled a pseudogene. There are 13 residues in the CDR3. CDR3 coding DNA: TGTGCCAGCATACTACAGGGGGCCAGGGAGCAGTTCTTC. It specifies CASILQGAREQFF.

This sequence joins TRBV7-7 and TRBJ2-5; 10 bases agree with TRBD2. With 2 bases clipped from V and 3 bases from J, the junction kept 12 bases outside the gene matches. Germline CDR1 SSHAT, CDR2 FNYEAQ (reference sequence). This CDR3 comprises 18 residues. CDR3 nucleotide sequence: TGTGCCAGCAGCTTAACACGGTCAACTAGCGGGATCGAAGAGACCCAGTACTTC. Encoded protein: CASSLTRSTSGIEETQYF.

The chain carries TRBV4-3 and TRBJ1-5, with TRBD1 as a possible D gene (5 bases). CDR3 length: 16 residues. Trimming took off 4 bases at V and 0 bases at J, with 13 bases between the two ends. Germline-derived CDR1 and CDR2 are LGHNA and YSLEER. The CDR3 DNA reads TGCGCCAGCAGCCGCGACGGGAGGGGTAGCAATCAGCCCCAGCATTTT. Translated: CASSRDGRGSNQPQHF.

The V gene is TRBV7-2, the J gene TRBJ2-5; 7 positions match TRBD1. Germline CDR1 and CDR2: SGHTA and FQGNSA. The CDR3 extends over 13 amino acids. V shed 2 bases and J 4 bases; nucleotides not matched to a gene: 1. This CDR3 reads CASSLNRGETQYF. The CDR3 nucleotides read TGTGCCAGCAGCTTAAACAGGGGAGAGACCCAGTACTTC.

The rearrangement joins TRBV11-2 to TRBJ1-1; D may be TRBD1 (5 bases). Germline loops: CDR1 SGHAT, CDR2 FQNNGV. V lost 7 bases, J lost 1 base, and 13 bases lay in between. The CDR3 length is 14 residues. CDR3 protein: CASNPPGGNTEAFF. The CDR3 DNA sequence: TGTGCCAGCAACCCCCCGGGGGGGAACACTGAAGCTTTCTTT.

The chain has TRBV7-2 and TRBJ2-1; 9 bases map to TRBD2. There are 17 residues in the CDR3. The junction had 4 bases not matched to a gene; V was cut back by 1 base and J by 0 bases. CDR1 and CDR2 from the germline V gene are SGHTA and FQGNSA. In DNA form, the CDR3 reads TGTGCCAGCAGCTTAGGTAGTAGCGGGGGCTCCTACAATGAGCAGTTCTTC. Protein sequence: CASSLGSSGGSYNEQFF.

The chain has TRBV4-3 and TRBJ1-6; D call uncertain. This CDR3 has 18 amino acids. Germline V gene data show CDR1 as LGHNA and CDR2 as YSLEER. V was trimmed by 0 bases and J by 0 bases, leaving 12 bases between them. The DNA of the CDR3 is TGCGCCAGCAGCCAAGAACTACTGCTGAGCTCCTATAATTCACCCCTCCACTTT. This gives the protein CASSQELLLSSYNSPLHF.

In this sample, this clone turned up a few times. The CDR3 nucleotides read TGTGCCAGCAGCTTTTTTAGCAGGGACACTGAAGCTTTCTTT. It is translated as CASSFFSRDTEAFF. The V gene is TRBV7-6, the J gene TRBJ1-1, with D perhaps matching TRBD1 (5 bases). From germline, CDR1 is SGHVS and CDR2 FNYEAQ. The length of the CDR3 is 14 residues. V shed 3 bases and J shed 3 bases, with 11 bases lying between them.